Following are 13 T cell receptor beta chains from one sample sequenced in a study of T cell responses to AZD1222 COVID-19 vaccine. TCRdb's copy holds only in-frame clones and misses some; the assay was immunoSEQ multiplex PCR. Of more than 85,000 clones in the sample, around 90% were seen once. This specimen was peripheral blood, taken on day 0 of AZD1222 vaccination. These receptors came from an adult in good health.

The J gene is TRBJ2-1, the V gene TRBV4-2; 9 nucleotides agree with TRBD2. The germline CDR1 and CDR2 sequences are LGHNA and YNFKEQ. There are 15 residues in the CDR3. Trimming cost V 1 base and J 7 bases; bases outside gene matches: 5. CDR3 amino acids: CASSQVAGEANEQFF. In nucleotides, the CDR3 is TGTGCCAGCAGCCAAGTAGCGGGAGAGGCAAATGAGCAGTTCTTC.

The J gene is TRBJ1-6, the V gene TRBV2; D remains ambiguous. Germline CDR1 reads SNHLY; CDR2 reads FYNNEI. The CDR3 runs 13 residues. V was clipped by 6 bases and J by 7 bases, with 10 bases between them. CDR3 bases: TGTGCCAGCAGGGAGGGTAAAAATTCACCCCTCCACTTT. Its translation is CASREGKNSPLHF.

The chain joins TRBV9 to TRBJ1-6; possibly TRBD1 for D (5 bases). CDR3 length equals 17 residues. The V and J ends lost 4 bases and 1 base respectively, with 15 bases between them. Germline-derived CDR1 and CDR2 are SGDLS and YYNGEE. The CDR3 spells CASSPEWGGSYNSPLHF. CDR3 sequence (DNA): TGTGCCAGCAGCCCCGAGTGGGGGGGATCCTATAATTCACCCCTCCACTTT.

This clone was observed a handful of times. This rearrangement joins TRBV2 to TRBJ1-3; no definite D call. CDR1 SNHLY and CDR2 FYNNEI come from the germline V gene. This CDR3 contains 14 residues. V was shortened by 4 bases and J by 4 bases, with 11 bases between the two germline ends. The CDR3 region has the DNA TGTGCCAGCAGTGCCCCACAGCTCGGAAACACCATATATTTT. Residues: CASSAPQLGNTIYF.

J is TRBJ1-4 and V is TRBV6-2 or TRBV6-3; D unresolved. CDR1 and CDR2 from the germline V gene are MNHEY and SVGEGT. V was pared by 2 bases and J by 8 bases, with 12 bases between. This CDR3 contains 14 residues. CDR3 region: CASSYRSVREKLFF. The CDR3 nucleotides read TGTGCCAGCAGTTACCGGTCAGTCAGAGAAAAACTGTTTTTT.

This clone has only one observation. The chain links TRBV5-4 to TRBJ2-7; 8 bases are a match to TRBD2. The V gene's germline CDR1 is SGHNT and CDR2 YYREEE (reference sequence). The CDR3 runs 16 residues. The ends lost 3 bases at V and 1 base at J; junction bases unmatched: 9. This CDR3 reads CASSSLLTGGSYEQYF. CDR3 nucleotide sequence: TGTGCCAGCAGCTCTCTACTCACGGGAGGGTCCTACGAGCAGTACTTC.

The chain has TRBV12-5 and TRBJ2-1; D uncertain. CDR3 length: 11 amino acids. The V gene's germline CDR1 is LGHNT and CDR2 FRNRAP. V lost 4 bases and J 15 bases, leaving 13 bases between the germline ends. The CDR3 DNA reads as TGTGCTAGTGGTTCCGGACGCTTTCTGTTCTTC. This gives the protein CASGSGRFLFF.

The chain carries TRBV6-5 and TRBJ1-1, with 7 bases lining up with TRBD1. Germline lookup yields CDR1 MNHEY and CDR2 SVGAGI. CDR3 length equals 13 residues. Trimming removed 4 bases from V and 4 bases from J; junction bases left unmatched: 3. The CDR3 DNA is TGTGCCAGCAGTTGGGACAGCACCACTGAAGCTTTCTTT. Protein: CASSWDSTTEAFF.

CDR3 nucleotide sequence: TGTGCCAGCAGACCTACGAGGGGGGGCACTGAAGCTTTCTTT. Translation gives CASRPTRGGTEAFF. The rearrangement uses TRBV6-5 and TRBJ1-1; D is perhaps TRBD1 (6 bases). The CDR3 length is 14 residues. The germline V and J ends were trimmed by 6 bases and 4 bases, with 15 bases remaining between them. Germline-derived CDR1 and CDR2 are MNHEY and SVGAGI.

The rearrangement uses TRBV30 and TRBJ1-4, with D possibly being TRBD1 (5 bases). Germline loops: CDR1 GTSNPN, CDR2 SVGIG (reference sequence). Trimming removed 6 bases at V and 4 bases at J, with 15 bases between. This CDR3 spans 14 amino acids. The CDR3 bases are TGTGCCTGTATCCCACAGGCGCTTAATGAAAAACTGTTTTTT. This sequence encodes CACIPQALNEKLFF.

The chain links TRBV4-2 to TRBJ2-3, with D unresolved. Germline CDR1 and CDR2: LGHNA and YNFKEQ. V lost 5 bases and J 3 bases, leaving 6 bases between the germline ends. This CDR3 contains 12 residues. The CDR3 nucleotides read TGTGCCAGCAGCTACCAGACAGATACGCAGTATTTT. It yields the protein CASSYQTDTQYF.

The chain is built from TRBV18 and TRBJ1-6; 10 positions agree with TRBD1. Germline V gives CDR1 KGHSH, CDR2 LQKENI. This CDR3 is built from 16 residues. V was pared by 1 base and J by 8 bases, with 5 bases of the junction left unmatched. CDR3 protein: CASSPQPGQGYSPLHF. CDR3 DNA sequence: TGTGCCAGCTCACCACAGCCGGGACAGGGGTATTCACCCCTCCACTTT.

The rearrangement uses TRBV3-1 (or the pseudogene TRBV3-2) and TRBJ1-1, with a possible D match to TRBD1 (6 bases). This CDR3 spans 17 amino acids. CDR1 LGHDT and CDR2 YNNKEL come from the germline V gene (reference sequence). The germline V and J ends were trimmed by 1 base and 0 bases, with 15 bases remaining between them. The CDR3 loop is CASSQVVDSGMNTEAFF. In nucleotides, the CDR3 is TGTGCCAGCAGCCAAGTAGTGGACAGCGGGATGAACACTGAAGCTTTCTTT.